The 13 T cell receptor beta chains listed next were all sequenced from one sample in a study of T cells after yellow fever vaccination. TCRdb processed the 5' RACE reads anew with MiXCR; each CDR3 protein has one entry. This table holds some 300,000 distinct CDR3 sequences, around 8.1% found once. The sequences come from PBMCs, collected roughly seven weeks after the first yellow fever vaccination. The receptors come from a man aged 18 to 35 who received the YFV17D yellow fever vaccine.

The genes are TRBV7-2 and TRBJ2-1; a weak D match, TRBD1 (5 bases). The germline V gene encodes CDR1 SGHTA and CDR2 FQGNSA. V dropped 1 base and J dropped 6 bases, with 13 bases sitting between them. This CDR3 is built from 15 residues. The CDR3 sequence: CASSLEAGRGNEQFF. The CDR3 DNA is TGTGCCAGCAGCTTAGAGGCAGGGCGAGGCAATGAGCAGTTCTTC. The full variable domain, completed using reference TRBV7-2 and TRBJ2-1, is GAGVSQSPSNKVTEKGKDVELRCDPISGHTALYWYRQSLGQGLEFLIYFQGNSAPDKSGLPSDRFSAERTGGSVSTLTIQRTQQEDSAVYLCASSLEAGRGNEQFFGPGTRLTVL.

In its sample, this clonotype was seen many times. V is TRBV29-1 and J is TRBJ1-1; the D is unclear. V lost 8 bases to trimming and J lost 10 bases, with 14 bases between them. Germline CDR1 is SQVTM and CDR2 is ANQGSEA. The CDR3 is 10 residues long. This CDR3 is CSISEVRAFF. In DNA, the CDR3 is TGCAGCATTTCGGAAGTCCGAGCTTTCTTT.

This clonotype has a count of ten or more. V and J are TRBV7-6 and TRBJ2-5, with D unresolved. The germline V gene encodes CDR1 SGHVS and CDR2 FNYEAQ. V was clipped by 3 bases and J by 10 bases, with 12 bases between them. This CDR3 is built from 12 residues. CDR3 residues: CASSFYSSDQYF. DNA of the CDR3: TGTGCCAGCAGCTTTTATAGCTCCGACCAGTACTTC.

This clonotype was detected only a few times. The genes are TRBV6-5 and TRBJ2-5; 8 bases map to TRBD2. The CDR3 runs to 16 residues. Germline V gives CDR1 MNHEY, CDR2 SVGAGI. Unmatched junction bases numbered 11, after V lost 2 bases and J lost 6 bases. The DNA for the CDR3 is TGTGCCAGCAGTTACAAGTTTCGAGCGGGGGCAAAGACCCAGTACTTC. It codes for CASSYKFRAGAKTQYF.

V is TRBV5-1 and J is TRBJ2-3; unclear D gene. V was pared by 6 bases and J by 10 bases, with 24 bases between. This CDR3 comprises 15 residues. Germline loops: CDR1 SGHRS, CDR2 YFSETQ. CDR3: CASNRTPLPQDPQYF. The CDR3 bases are TGCGCCAGCAATAGGACCCCTCTCCCCCAGGATCCGCAGTATTTT.

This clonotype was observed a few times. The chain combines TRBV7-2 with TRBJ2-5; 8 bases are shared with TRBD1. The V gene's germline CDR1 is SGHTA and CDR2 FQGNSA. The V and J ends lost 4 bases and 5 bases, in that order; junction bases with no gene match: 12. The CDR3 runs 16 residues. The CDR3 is CASSSRTGGPWETQYF. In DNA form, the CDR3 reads TGTGCCAGCAGCTCCCGAACAGGGGGTCCGTGGGAGACCCAGTACTTC.

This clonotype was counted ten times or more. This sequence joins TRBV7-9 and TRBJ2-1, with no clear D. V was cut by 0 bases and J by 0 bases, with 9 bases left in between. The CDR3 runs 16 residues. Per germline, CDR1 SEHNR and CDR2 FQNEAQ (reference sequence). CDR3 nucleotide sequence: TGTGCCAGCAGCTTAGCAGGCGGCCTCTCCTACAATGAGCAGTTCTTC. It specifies CASSLAGGLSYNEQFF.

Here the CDR3 reads CASSHAETGIETQYF. CDR3 bases: TGCGCCAGCAGCCACGCTGAGACAGGGATAGAGACCCAGTACTTC. This sequence joins TRBV4-1 and TRBJ2-5, with 7 nucleotides matching TRBD1. CDR3 length equals 15 residues. V trimming: 3 bases; J trimming: 4 bases; junction bases outside the gene matches: 8. The germline CDR1 and CDR2 sequences are MGHRA and YSYEKL.

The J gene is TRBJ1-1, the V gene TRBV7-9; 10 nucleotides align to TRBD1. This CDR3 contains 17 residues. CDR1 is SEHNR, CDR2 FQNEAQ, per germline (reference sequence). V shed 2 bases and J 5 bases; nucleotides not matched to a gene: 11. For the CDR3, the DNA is TGTGCCAGCAGCTTACCACCCGGGACAGGGGCTGGAACTGAAGCTTTCTTT. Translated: CASSLPPGTGAGTEAFF.

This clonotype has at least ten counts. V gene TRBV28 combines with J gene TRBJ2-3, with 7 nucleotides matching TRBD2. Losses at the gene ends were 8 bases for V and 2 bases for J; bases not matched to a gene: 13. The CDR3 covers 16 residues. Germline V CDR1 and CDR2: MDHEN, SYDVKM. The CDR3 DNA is TGTGCCAGCCCTCCGGTGGGGACTACTGACACAGATACGCAGTATTTT. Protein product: CASPPVGTTDTDTQYF.

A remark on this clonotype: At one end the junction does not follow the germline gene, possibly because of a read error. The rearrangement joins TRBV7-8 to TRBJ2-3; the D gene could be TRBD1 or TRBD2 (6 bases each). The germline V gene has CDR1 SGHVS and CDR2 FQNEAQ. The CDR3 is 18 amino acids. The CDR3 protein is CSSSLASGGGLSTDTQYF. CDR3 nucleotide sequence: TGTTCCAGCAGCTTAGCGTCAGGAGGGGGTCTCAGCACAGATACGCAGTATTTT.

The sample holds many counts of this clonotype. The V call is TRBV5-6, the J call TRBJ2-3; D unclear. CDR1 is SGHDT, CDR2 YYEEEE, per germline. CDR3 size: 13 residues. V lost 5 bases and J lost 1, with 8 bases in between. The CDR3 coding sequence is TGTGCCAGCAGTACAGCCGGCACAGATACGCAGTATTTT. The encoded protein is CASSTAGTDTQYF.

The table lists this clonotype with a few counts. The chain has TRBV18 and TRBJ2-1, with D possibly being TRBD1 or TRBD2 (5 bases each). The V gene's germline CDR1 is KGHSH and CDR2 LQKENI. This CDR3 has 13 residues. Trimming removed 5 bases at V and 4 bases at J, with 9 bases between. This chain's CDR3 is CASSGTVYNEQFF. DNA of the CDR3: TGTGCCAGCTCAGGGACGGTTTACAATGAGCAGTTCTTC.